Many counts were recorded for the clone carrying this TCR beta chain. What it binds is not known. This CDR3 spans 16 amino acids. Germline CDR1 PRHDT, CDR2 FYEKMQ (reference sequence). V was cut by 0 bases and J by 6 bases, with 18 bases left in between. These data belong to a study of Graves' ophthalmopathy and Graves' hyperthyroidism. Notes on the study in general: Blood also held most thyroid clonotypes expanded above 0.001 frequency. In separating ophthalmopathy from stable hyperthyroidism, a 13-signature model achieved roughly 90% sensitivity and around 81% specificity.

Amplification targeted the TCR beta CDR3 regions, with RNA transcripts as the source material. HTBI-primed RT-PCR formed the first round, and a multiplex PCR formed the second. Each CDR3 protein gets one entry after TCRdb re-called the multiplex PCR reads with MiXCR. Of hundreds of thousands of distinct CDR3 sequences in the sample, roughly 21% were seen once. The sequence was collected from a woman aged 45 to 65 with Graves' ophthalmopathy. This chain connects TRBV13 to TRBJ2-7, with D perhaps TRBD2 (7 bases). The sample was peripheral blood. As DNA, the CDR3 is TGTGCCAGCAGCTTAGGTGTAACGGGGGGCGCTTTCGAGCAGTACTTC. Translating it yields CASSLGVTGGAFEQYF. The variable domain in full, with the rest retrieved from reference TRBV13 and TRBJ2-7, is AAGVIQSPRHLIKEKRETATLKCYPIPRHDTVYWYQQGPGQDPQFLISFYEKMQSDKGSIPDRFSAQQFSDYHSELNMSSLELGDSALYFCASSLGVTGGAFEQYFGPGTRLTVT.